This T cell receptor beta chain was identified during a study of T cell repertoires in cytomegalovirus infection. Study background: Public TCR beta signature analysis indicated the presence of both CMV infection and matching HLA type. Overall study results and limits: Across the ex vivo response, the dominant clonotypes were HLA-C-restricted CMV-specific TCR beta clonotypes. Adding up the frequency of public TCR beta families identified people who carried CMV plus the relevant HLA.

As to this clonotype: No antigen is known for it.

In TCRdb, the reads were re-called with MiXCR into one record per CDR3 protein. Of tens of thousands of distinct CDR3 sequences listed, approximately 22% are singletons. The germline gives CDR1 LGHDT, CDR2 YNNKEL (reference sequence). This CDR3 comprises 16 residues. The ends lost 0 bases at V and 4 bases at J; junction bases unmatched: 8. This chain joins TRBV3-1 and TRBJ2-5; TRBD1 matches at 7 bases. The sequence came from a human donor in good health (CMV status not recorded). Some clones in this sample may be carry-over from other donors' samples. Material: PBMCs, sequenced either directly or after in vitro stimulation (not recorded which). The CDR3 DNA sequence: TGTGCCAGCAGCCAAGAACAGGGGCGATTGGGAGAGACCCAGTACTTC. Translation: CASSQEQGRLGETQYF.